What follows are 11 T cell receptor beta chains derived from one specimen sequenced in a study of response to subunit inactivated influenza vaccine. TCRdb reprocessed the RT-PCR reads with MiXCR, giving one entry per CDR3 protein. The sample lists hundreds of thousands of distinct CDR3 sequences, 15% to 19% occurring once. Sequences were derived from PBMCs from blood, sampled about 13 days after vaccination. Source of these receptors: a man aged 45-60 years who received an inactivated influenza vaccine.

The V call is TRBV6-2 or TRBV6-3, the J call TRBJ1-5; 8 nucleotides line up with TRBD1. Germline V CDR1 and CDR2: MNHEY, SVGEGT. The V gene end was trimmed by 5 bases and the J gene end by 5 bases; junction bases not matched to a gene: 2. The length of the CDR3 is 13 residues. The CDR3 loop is CASSTGGHQPQHF. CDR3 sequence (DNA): TGTGCCAGCAGTACAGGGGGTCATCAGCCCCAGCATTTT.

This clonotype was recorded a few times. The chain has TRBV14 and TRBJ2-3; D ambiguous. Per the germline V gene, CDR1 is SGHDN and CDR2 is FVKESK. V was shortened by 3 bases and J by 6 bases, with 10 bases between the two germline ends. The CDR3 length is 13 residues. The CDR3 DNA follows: TGTGCCAGCAGCCATTTCCTAAGGGATACGCAGTATTTT. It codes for CASSHFLRDTQYF.

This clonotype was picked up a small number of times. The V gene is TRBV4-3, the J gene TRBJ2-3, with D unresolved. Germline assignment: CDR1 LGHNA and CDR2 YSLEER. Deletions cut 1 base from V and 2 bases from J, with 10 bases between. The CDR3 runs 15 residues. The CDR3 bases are TGCGCCAGCAGCCAAGCTCCGGCCCACACAGATACGCAGTATTTT. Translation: CASSQAPAHTDTQYF.

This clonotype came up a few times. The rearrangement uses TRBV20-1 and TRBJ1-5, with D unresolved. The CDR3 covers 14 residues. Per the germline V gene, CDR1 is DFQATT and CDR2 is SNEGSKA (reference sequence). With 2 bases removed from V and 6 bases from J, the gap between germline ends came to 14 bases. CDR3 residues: CSARKITESQPQHF. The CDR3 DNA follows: TGCAGTGCTAGAAAAATAACAGAAAGTCAGCCCCAGCATTTT.

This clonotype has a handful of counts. This CDR3 reads CASSLGGDSGYTF. The DNA of the CDR3 is TGCGCCAGCAGCTTGGGCGGGGACTCTGGCTACACCTTC. This rearrangement joins TRBV5-1 to TRBJ1-2; perhaps TRBD1 as D (5 bases). This CDR3 is built from 13 residues. V was clipped by 0 bases and J by 7 bases, with 10 bases between them. Germline loops: CDR1 SGHRS, CDR2 YFSETQ.

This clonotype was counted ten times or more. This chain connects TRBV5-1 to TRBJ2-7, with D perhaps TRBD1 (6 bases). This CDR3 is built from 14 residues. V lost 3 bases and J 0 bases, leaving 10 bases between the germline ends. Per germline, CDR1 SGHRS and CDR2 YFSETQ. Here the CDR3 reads CASSSDRSSYEQYF. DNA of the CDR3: TGCGCCAGCAGCTCGGACAGATCCTCCTACGAGCAGTACTTC.

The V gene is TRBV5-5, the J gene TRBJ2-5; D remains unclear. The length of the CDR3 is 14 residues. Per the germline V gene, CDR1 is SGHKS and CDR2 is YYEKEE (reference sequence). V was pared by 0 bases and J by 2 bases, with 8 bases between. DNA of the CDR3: TGTGCCAGCAGCTTGGCGGTTGTACAAGAGACCCAGTACTTC. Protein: CASSLAVVQETQYF.

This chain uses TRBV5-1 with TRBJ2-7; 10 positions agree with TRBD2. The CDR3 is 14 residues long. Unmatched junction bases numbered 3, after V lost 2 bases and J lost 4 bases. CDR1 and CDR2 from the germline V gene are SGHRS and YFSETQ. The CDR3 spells CASSFASGSYEQYF. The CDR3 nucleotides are TGCGCCAGCAGCTTCGCTAGCGGGAGTTACGAGCAGTACTTC.

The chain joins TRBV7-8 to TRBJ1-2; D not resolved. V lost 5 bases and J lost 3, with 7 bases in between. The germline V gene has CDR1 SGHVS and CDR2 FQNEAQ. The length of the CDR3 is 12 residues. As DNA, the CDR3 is TGTGCCAGCAGCGAATCAGACTATGGCTACACCTTC. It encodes CASSESDYGYTF.

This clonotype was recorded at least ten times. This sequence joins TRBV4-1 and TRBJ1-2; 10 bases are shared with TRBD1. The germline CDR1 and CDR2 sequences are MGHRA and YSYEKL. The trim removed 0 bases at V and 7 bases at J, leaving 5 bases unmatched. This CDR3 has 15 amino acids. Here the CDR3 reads CASSQEADRGSGYTF. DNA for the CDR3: TGCGCCAGCAGCCAAGAGGCGGACAGGGGGTCTGGCTACACCTTC.

The CDR3: CASSEGYLFGAQYF. In DNA, the CDR3 is TGTGCCAGCAGTGAAGGCTATCTCTTCGGGGCCCAGTACTTC. This chain joins TRBV2 and TRBJ2-5, with D maybe TRBD2 (5 bases). CDR1 is SNHLY and CDR2 is FYNNEI in the germline V gene. The V and J ends lost 1 base and 9 bases respectively, with 15 bases between them. This CDR3 has 14 residues.